These 23 T cell receptor beta chains share one sample of origin, sequenced in a study of post-analysis software for immune sequencing data. General study findings and limits: Among a few TRBV segments more frequent in patients than controls were TRBV5-6, TRBV5-1 and TRBV20-1.

For these TCRs, the target antigens are not known. The TCR beta cDNA libraries carried unique molecular identifiers. TCRdb independently ran MiXCR on the PCR reads; one entry per CDR3 protein. Among about 820,000 distinct CDR3 sequences listed, 53% were seen once. Sequencing was performed on blood. The receptors originated from a girl aged 10 to 17 with multiple sclerosis.

The chain employs TRBV6-6 and TRBJ2-3; 8 bases agree with TRBD2. Per germline, CDR1 MNHNY and CDR2 SVGAGI (reference sequence). V shed 10 bases and J 3 bases; nucleotides not matched to a gene: 18. The CDR3 contains 17 residues. CDR3 in DNA: TGTGCCACCCACAGCGGCTCGGGGGGGCAAAAGACAGATACGCAGTATTTT. Translating it yields CATHSGSGGQKTDTQYF.

The chain uses TRBV9 and TRBJ2-3, with 10 bases identical to TRBD2. Germline V CDR1 and CDR2: SGDLS, YYNGEE. CDR3 length equals 16 residues. The V and J ends lost 3 bases and 2 bases, in that order; junction bases with no gene match: 6. The CDR3 protein is CASSGLAGVDTDTQYF. The DNA of the CDR3 is TGTGCCAGCAGCGGTCTAGCGGGAGTGGACACAGATACGCAGTATTTT.

This sequence joins TRBV29-1 and TRBJ1-3; D might be TRBD1 (5 bases). The germline V and J ends were trimmed by 6 bases and 1 base, with 19 bases remaining between them. The CDR3 contains 16 residues. Germline CDR1 and CDR2: SQVTM and ANQGSEA. The CDR3 sequence is CSVATTGDWSGNTIYF. Here the CDR3 DNA reads TGCAGCGTCGCGACCACAGGAGATTGGTCTGGAAACACCATATATTTT. The full variable domain, completed using reference TRBV29-1 and TRBJ1-3, is SAVISQKPSRDICQRGTSLTIQCQVDSQVTMMFWYRQQPGQSLTLIATANQGSEATYESGFVIDKFPISRPNLTFSTLTVSNMSPEDSSIYLCSVATTGDWSGNTIYFGEGSWLTVV.

V usage is TRBV5-1 and J usage is TRBJ2-7; TRBD1 matches 9 bases. The germline V gene encodes CDR1 SGHRS and CDR2 YFSETQ. Losses at the gene ends were 4 bases for V and 3 bases for J; bases not matched to a gene: 8. The CDR3 consists of 15 residues. CDR3 protein: CASSLGGTGFYEQYF. DNA for the CDR3: TGCGCCAGCAGCCTGGGTGGGACAGGGTTCTACGAGCAGTACTTC.

The chain's CDR3 is CSSGTGSDTQYF. Written as DNA, the CDR3 is TGCAGCTCCGGGACAGGGAGTGATACCCAGTACTTC. V gene TRBV29-1 combines with J gene TRBJ2-7; 9 bases are shared with TRBD1. CDR1 is SQVTM, CDR2 ANQGSEA, per germline. V was pared by 8 bases and J by 10 bases, with 12 bases of the junction left unmatched. The CDR3 is 12 amino acids.

The gene calls are TRBV25-1 and TRBJ2-1, with 7 bases identical to TRBD2. The CDR3 totals 15 residues. V dropped 8 bases and J dropped 7; count of bases not matched to a gene: 14. Germline CDR1 MGHDK, CDR2 SYGVNS. The CDR3 DNA sequence: TGTGCCAGCCAGAGGGGAGGGCTCCTACGGAATGAGCAGTTCTTC. Protein: CASQRGGLLRNEQFF.

The V call is TRBV20-1, the J call TRBJ2-1; the match to TRBD1 covers 11 bases. V was clipped by 4 bases and J by 7 bases; unmatched bases: 9. Germline CDR1 is DFQATT and CDR2 is SNEGSKA (reference sequence). CDR3 length: 15 amino acids. CDR3 residues: CSATVGTGGLNEQFF. CDR3 DNA: TGCAGTGCTACAGTGGGGACAGGGGGTTTGAATGAGCAGTTCTTC.

This clonotype was seen a few times. The rearrangement uses TRBV6-1 and TRBJ2-1; D unresolved. Germline CDR1 reads MNHNS; CDR2 reads SASEGT. The length of the CDR3 is 11 residues. V was pared by 7 bases and J by 8 bases, with 9 bases between. The CDR3, as DNA: TGTGCCAGCAAGTGGCTTGATGAGCAGTTCTTC. It codes for CASKWLDEQFF.

There are a few counts of this clonotype. The J gene is TRBJ2-5, the V gene TRBV29-1, with D maybe TRBD2 (5 bases). Trimming stripped 6 bases from V and 1 base from J, with 15 bases between. There are 14 residues in the CDR3. In germline, CDR1 is SQVTM, CDR2 ANQGSEA. CDR3 protein: CSVERGSAQETQYF. For the CDR3, the DNA is TGCAGCGTCGAACGGGGATCCGCCCAAGAGACCCAGTACTTC. The whole variable domain, remainder taken from reference TRBV29-1 and TRBJ2-5, is SAVISQKPSRDICQRGTSLTIQCQVDSQVTMMFWYRQQPGQSLTLIATANQGSEATYESGFVIDKFPISRPNLTFSTLTVSNMSPEDSSIYLCSVERGSAQETQYFGPGTRLLVL.

There are a few counts of this clonotype. The J gene is TRBJ2-5, the V gene TRBV25-1, with D perhaps matching TRBD1 (6 bases). This CDR3 is built from 16 residues. Trimming stripped 1 base from V and 5 bases from J, with 17 bases between. CDR1 is MGHDK, CDR2 SYGVNS, per germline. The CDR3 DNA reads as TGTGCCAGCAGTGAATTTAGTGGGGGCTTGGGGGAGACCCAGTACTTC. Protein product: CASSEFSGGLGETQYF.

This chain uses TRBV28 with TRBJ1-2; TRBD1 might be the D (5 bases). Deletions cut 9 bases from V and 4 bases from J, with 15 bases between. The CDR3 is 13 amino acids. Germline V CDR1 and CDR2: MDHEN, SYDVKM. The CDR3 bases are TGTGCCAGTTCCCTCGGGGCCGTCTATGGCTACACCTTC. The encoded protein is CASSLGAVYGYTF.

V is TRBV12-3 or TRBV12-4 and J is TRBJ2-7; 9 bases agree with TRBD1. The CDR3 covers 14 residues. After removal of 5 bases from V and 6 bases from J, the junction contained 8 bases not matched to a gene. The CDR3 loop is CASSLQGAAFEQYF. CDR3 in DNA: TGTGCCAGCAGTCTACAGGGGGCGGCTTTCGAGCAGTACTTC.

This clonotype was recorded a few times. The V call is TRBV29-1, the J call TRBJ2-5; 8 bases align to TRBD1. The CDR3 is made up of 12 amino acids. V shed 7 bases and J 4 bases; nucleotides not matched to a gene: 5. Germline loops: CDR1 SQVTM, CDR2 ANQGSEA. The DNA for the CDR3 is TGCAGCGGTGGACAGGGTGGAGAGACCCAGTACTTC. Its protein is CSGGQGGETQYF.

The CDR3 DNA reads TGCGCCAGCTTAAAAGAGGTATTTGGCACAGATACGCAGTATTTT. Protein: CASLKEVFGTDTQYF. The chain combines TRBV5-1 with TRBJ2-3; no reliable D call. V was shortened by 7 bases and J by 1 base, with 16 bases between the two germline ends. There are 15 residues in the CDR3. Germline CDR1 SGHRS, CDR2 YFSETQ.

This sequence joins TRBV4-2 and TRBJ2-1, with 11 bases identical to TRBD2. V lost 0 bases to trimming and J lost 4 bases; unmatched junction nucleotides: 5. The CDR3 covers 17 residues. The germline gives CDR1 LGHNA, CDR2 YNFKEQ. CDR3 amino acids: CASSQEKLAGAYNEQFF. For the CDR3, the DNA is TGTGCCAGCAGCCAAGAAAAACTAGCGGGGGCTTACAATGAGCAGTTCTTC.

The rearrangement links TRBV4-1 to TRBJ1-2; no firm D call. The CDR3 sequence is 18 residues long. Trimming took 2 bases from V and 4 from J, leaving 23 bases between them. CDR1 and CDR2 (germline): MGHRA, YSYEKL. In DNA form, the CDR3 reads TGCGCCAGCAGCCAACCCCCGGCTTTGGCAGGCGCAATCTATGGCTACACCTTC. Translation gives CASSQPPALAGAIYGYTF.

The chain couples TRBV5-1 to TRBJ2-7; 11 bases fit TRBD2. The V gene end was trimmed by 4 bases and the J gene end by 2 bases; junction bases not matched to a gene: 8. There are 16 residues in the CDR3. Germline CDR1 reads SGHRS; CDR2 reads YFSETQ. CDR3 nucleotide sequence: TGCGCCAGCAGCCCACTGGGACTAGCGGAAACCTACGAGCAGTACTTC. It yields the protein CASSPLGLAETYEQYF.

The CDR3 loop reads CASSLSLTQQFF. CDR3 bases: TGTGCCAGCAGTTTATCGTTGACGCAGCAGTTCTTC. The rearrangement links TRBV27 to TRBJ2-1; D remains ambiguous. Per the germline V gene, CDR1 is MNHEY and CDR2 is SMNVEV (reference sequence). This CDR3 has 12 residues. Trimming took off 0 bases at V and 11 bases at J, with 8 bases between the two ends.

This chain uses TRBV12-3 or TRBV12-4 with TRBJ2-6; D call uncertain. The CDR3 length is 17 residues. The V end lost 3 bases, the J end lost 0 bases, and 12 bases lay between the germline ends. In nucleotides, the CDR3 is TGTGCCAGCAGTTTCTGGGTTCGGTTCTCTGGGGCCAACGTCCTGACTTTC. This gives the protein CASSFWVRFSGANVLTF.

J is TRBJ2-7 and V is TRBV20-1, with D perhaps assigned TRBD1 or TRBD2 (5 bases each). This CDR3 is 17 amino acids long. Trimming cost V 0 bases and J 7 bases, with 25 bases left between them. The germline V gene encodes CDR1 DFQATT and CDR2 SNEGSKA (reference sequence). The CDR3 bases are TGCAGTGCTAGAGACCTACTTGCGGCTGGGACCTCTCGAGAGCAGTACTTC. This codes for CSARDLLAAGTSREQYF.

This rearrangement joins TRBV10-3 to TRBJ1-1; the D is unclear. The germline V and J ends were trimmed by 7 bases and 2 bases, with 11 bases remaining between them. This CDR3 is built from 13 residues. Germline assignment: CDR1 ENHRY and CDR2 SYGVKD. CDR3 bases: TGTGCCATCAACGCAGAGGAAAACACTGAAGCTTTCTTT. Protein product: CAINAEENTEAFF.

This clonotype was detected only a few times. V gene TRBV10-3 combines with J gene TRBJ1-2, with a tentative D call TRBD1 (5 bases). CDR3 size: 15 residues. V was clipped by 11 bases and J by 0 bases, with 19 bases between them. Germline CDR1 is ENHRY and CDR2 is SYGVKD. The CDR3 sequence: CAAKPAGTANYGYTF. Here the CDR3 DNA reads TGTGCCGCAAAGCCTGCTGGGACCGCTAACTATGGCTACACCTTC.

The chain uses TRBV5-1 and TRBJ1-5; D unresolved. Germline lookup yields CDR1 SGHRS and CDR2 YFSETQ. The CDR3 length is 15 residues. The V end was cut by 0 bases, the J end by 4 bases, with 11 bases between. The CDR3 DNA is TGCGCCAGCAGCTTGGTAGGAGGCCCGAATCAGCCCCAGCATTTT. It is translated as CASSLVGGPNQPQHF.